This entry features one T cell receptor (beta chain) sequence. This record belongs to a study of blood T cell repertoires in COVID-19. At the level of the study: The study drew acute and convalescent COVID-19 samples from the United States, Italy and Spain.

V lost 2 bases and J lost 6, with 11 bases in between. Looked up from germline, CDR1 is SGHAT and CDR2 is FQDESV (reference sequence). The CDR3 runs 14 residues. Assay used: immunoSEQ multiplex PCR; TCRdb lists only in-frame clones, some missing. The sample lists about 210,000 clones; about 92% were seen once. The chain is built from TRBV11-1 and TRBJ2-1; TRBD2 is a possible D gene (5 bases). Input material: peripheral blood. The source is a man aged 25 to 45 with acute or convalescent COVID-19. The DNA of the CDR3 is TGTGCCAGCAGCTTATCGGGATTGGTCAATGAGCAGTTCTTC. Translating gives CASSLSGLVNEQFF.